This T cell receptor beta chain was sequenced for a study of T cell repertoires in cytomegalovirus infection. Across the study: An indication of both CMV infection and matching HLA type came from public TCR beta signatures. Points from the study as a whole: Across the ex vivo response, the dominant clonotypes were HLA-C-restricted CMV-specific TCR beta clonotypes.

A word on this clonotype: Its antigen is still unknown.

After removal of 5 bases from V and 2 bases from J, the junction contained 5 bases not matched to a gene. The CDR3 length is 15 residues. Germline values: CDR1 MNHEY, CDR2 SMNVEV (reference sequence). MiXCR, applied by TCRdb to the reads, yields one record per CDR3 protein. The profile shows 800,000 to 950,000 distinct CDR3 sequences, 30% to 35% of them singletons. This clonotype was sampled from a human donor in good health (CMV status not recorded). Some clones in this sample may be carry-over from other donors' samples. The rearrangement links TRBV27 to TRBJ1-5; 8 bases align to TRBD1. The sequencing used cultured CD8+ T cells from PBMCs, collected from culture after CMV antigen stimulation. The CDR3 protein is CASSKDRDGNQPQHF. In DNA, the CDR3 is TGTGCCAGCAGTAAGGACAGGGATGGCAATCAGCCCCAGCATTTT.